The text below deals with one T cell receptor (beta chain). Its matching antigen is unknown. The PCR contained 60 Vbeta and 13 Jbeta primers. The data were produced by immunoSEQ multiplex PCR, yet TCRdb's version contains in-frame clones alone and is incomplete. The sample has roughly 130,000 clones, around 84% seen once. This entry is derived from a study of cytomegalovirus exposure and HLA in healthy donors. Findings of the study overall: Later analysis demonstrated an association between a missense DCLRE1C variant and TCR beta V- and J-gene trimming.

Trimming at V came to 0 bases and at J to 3 bases, leaving 6 bases not matched to a gene. This CDR3 is 16 amino acids long. The germline CDR1 and CDR2 sequences are MGHRA and YSYEKL. The origin of this receptor is a woman aged 18-35 years in good health and CMV-seropositive. The chain is built from TRBV4-1 and TRBJ2-7; 9 nucleotides align to TRBD2. The sample comprised PBMCs. The CDR3 bases are TGCGCCAGCAGCCAAGAGGGACTAGCTTATGTCTACGAGCAGTACTTC. Translating gives CASSQEGLAYVYEQYF.